Listed here are 13 T cell receptor beta chains from one sample, sequenced in a study of spatial heterogeneity in lung cancer. Sample time point: sample taken at primary tumor resection. Tumor, nontumor lung or frozen PBMC supplied whole RNA, sequenced without sorting. A single record per CDR3 protein comes from TCRdb applying MiXCR to the 5' RACE reads. The table has about 7,900 distinct CDR3 sequences, about 4.6% seen once; the top ten hold roughly 29%. The starting material was PBMCs, obtained at surgery. All receptors come from a male donor with early-stage non-small cell lung cancer.

There are many counts of this clonotype. This beta chain appears as a stray read in a library generated for alpha chains; its size is not informative. The chain joins TRBV6-2 or TRBV6-3 to TRBJ1-1; D call uncertain. Germline V gives CDR1 MNHEY, CDR2 SVGEGT. The length of the CDR3 is 14 residues. Trimming stripped 6 bases from V and 1 base from J, with 12 bases between. As DNA, the CDR3 is TGTGCCAGCAGCGGACTCAACACGAACACTGAAGCTTTCTTT. Protein: CASSGLNTNTEAFF.

This clonotype was recorded many times. Since the library was made to target alpha chains, this beta chain is a stray read and its abundance is not meaningful. This sequence joins TRBV5-1 and TRBJ1-1; a possible D gene is TRBD1 (6 bases). V gave up 4 bases and J gave up 3 bases, with 16 bases separating them. The germline V gene has CDR1 SGHRS and CDR2 YFSETQ. This CDR3 comprises 15 residues. CDR3 in DNA: TGCGCCAGCAGCCTAGACAGGAGACGTCACACTGAAGCTTTCTTT. Protein product: CASSLDRRRHTEAFF.

By share of the sample, this clonotype is medium-sized (0.01 to 0.1%). This beta chain was picked up by a library intended for alpha chains and is off target, so its count carries little meaning. The chain employs TRBV4-1 and TRBJ2-3; TRBD2 aligns across 8 bases. With 1 base clipped from V and 1 base from J, the junction kept 1 base outside the gene matches. This CDR3 has 15 residues. Germline CDR1 is MGHRA and CDR2 is YSYEKL. CDR3 sequence reads: CASSQGRGGTDTQYF. CDR3 sequence (DNA): TGCGCCAGCAGCCAAGGGCGGGGGGGCACAGATACGCAGTATTTT.

This clonotype ranks as medium-sized. Found in a library prepared for alpha chains, this beta chain is an off-target read, and its abundance has little meaning. V is TRBV12-3 or TRBV12-4 and J is TRBJ2-3; maybe TRBD1 (6 bases). CDR3 length: 14 amino acids. V was pared by 2 bases and J by 3 bases, with 9 bases between. As DNA, the CDR3 is TGTGCCAGCAGTTTATCACAGGGAACAGATACGCAGTATTTT. This encodes CASSLSQGTDTQYF.

This clonotype was observed a handful of times. A library prepared for alpha chains yielded this beta chain as an off-target read; its size is of little meaning. The rearrangement uses TRBV27 and TRBJ1-1; D not certain. V was shortened by 5 bases and J by 3 bases, with 19 bases between the two germline ends. The CDR3 covers 16 residues. From germline, CDR1 is MNHEY and CDR2 SMNVEV (reference sequence). CDR3 sequence (DNA): TGTGCCAGCAGTCTAGCCCCTTGGAACTTTGACACTGAAGCTTTCTTT. Translation: CASSLAPWNFDTEAFF.

This clonotype was recorded only once. This beta chain appears as a stray read in a library generated for alpha chains; its size is not informative. The rearrangement links TRBV20-1 to TRBJ2-1; TRBD2 matches 9 bases. V dropped 3 bases and J dropped 2; count of bases not matched to a gene: 11. Germline-derived CDR1 and CDR2 are DFQATT and SNEGSKA (reference sequence). The CDR3 runs to 17 residues. The CDR3 spells CSASATRGGVAYNEQFF. CDR3 sequence (DNA): TGCAGTGCTAGCGCGACTCGCGGGGGGGTAGCCTACAATGAGCAGTTCTTC.

This clonotype has only a few counts. This beta chain represents an off-target read in a library built for alpha chains; its size is of limited meaning. The CDR3 DNA follows: TGTGCCAGCAGGGTAACCGGGACAGGAAACACTGAAGCTTTCTTT. Translation gives CASRVTGTGNTEAFF. The chain carries TRBV6-5 and TRBJ1-1; 8 nucleotides line up with TRBD1. This CDR3 region has 15 residues. Trimming at V came to 6 bases and at J to 2 bases, leaving 8 bases not matched to a gene. CDR1 and CDR2 from the germline V gene are MNHEY and SVGAGI.

This clonotype appeared many times. This beta chain represents an off-target read in a library built for alpha chains; its size is of limited meaning. The V gene is TRBV7-2, the J gene TRBJ2-1; D is possibly TRBD1 (6 bases). This CDR3 contains 15 residues. Germline CDR1 and CDR2: SGHTA and FQGNSA. The V gene lost 1 base and the J gene lost 5 bases, with 12 bases spanning the gap. The CDR3 here is CASSLGTAYNNEQFF. CDR3 DNA sequence: TGTGCCAGCAGCTTAGGGACAGCATATAACAATGAGCAGTTCTTC. Combining the CDR3 with reference TRBV7-2 and TRBJ2-1 gives the whole variable domain GAGVSQSPSNKVTEKGKDVELRCDPISGHTALYWYRQSLGQGLEFLIYFQGNSAPDKSGLPSDRFSAERTGGSVSTLTIQRTQQEDSAVYLCASSLGTAYNNEQFFGPGTRLTVL.

A remark on this clonotype: This beta chain turned up in a library designed for alpha chains; as an off-target read, its abundance says little. The chain is built from TRBV7-2 and TRBJ1-2, with TRBD1 matching 7 bases. The CDR3 runs 15 residues. With 1 base clipped from V and 3 bases from J, the junction kept 5 bases outside the gene matches. Germline-derived CDR1 and CDR2 are SGHTA and FQGNSA. DNA for the CDR3: TGTGCCAGCAGCTTAGTAGGGGGCGCAGACTATGGCTACACCTTC. It codes for CASSLVGGADYGYTF. The entire variable domain, with the rest obtained from reference TRBV7-2 and TRBJ1-2, is as follows: GAGVSQSPSNKVTEKGKDVELRCDPISGHTALYWYRQSLGQGLEFLIYFQGNSAPDKSGLPSDRFSAERTGGSVSTLTIQRTQQEDSAVYLCASSLVGGADYGYTFGSGTRLTVV.

This clonotype has ten or more counts. This beta chain is off target for a library built for alpha chains, so its abundance means little. The genes are TRBV20-1 and TRBJ1-5; 9 bases map to TRBD1. The trim removed 6 bases at V and 3 bases at J, leaving 12 bases unmatched. This CDR3 contains 16 residues. CDR1 and CDR2 from the germline V gene are DFQATT and SNEGSKA (reference sequence). CDR3 protein: CSALYPGQGFNQPQHF. The CDR3 coding sequence is TGCAGTGCGCTCTATCCGGGACAGGGCTTCAATCAGCCCCAGCATTTT.

This clonotype was seen ten or more times. This beta chain is a stray sequence in a library constructed for alpha chains; its clone size is not meaningful. The chain has TRBV5-5 and TRBJ2-2, with TRBD2 matching 7 bases. CDR1 SGHKS and CDR2 YYEKEE come from the germline V gene (reference sequence). CDR3 length equals 15 residues. The V and J ends lost 4 bases and 4 bases, in that order; junction bases with no gene match: 7. CDR3 protein: CASSRLAGATGELFF. The CDR3 DNA reads as TGTGCCAGCAGCCGACTAGCTGGGGCCACCGGGGAGCTGTTTTTT. Supplemented by reference TRBV5-5 and TRBJ2-2, the full variable domain reads DAGVTQSPTHLIKTRGQQVTLRCSPISGHKSVSWYQQVLGQGPQFIFQYYEKEERGRGNFPDRFSARQFPNYSSELNVNALLLGDSALYLCASSRLAGATGELFFGEGSRLTVL.

This clonotype was counted ten times or more. Being off target in a library aimed at alpha chains, this beta chain has a size of little meaning. V and J are TRBV28 and TRBJ1-2; 11 bases match TRBD1. Germline trimming cut 5 bases from V and 8 bases from J; bases unmatched to any gene: 16. The CDR3 totals 17 residues. CDR1 is MDHEN and CDR2 is SYDVKM in the germline V gene. The CDR3 sequence is CASSPPSGTGGGGGYTF. CDR3 nucleotides: TGTGCCAGCAGTCCCCCTAGCGGGACAGGGGGTGGAGGCGGCTACACCTTC.

This clonotype was detected a few times. This beta chain is off target for a library built for alpha chains, so its abundance means little. The chain couples TRBV7-9 to TRBJ2-2; 9 bases match TRBD2. CDR3 length: 16 residues. Germline loops: CDR1 SEHNR, CDR2 FQNEAQ (reference sequence). The V segment lost 7 bases and the J segment 6 bases; nucleotides outside the gene matches: 12. Here the CDR3 reads CASTVDGTSRPGELFF. The CDR3 bases are TGTGCCAGCACCGTGGACGGGACTAGCCGACCCGGGGAGCTGTTTTTT.